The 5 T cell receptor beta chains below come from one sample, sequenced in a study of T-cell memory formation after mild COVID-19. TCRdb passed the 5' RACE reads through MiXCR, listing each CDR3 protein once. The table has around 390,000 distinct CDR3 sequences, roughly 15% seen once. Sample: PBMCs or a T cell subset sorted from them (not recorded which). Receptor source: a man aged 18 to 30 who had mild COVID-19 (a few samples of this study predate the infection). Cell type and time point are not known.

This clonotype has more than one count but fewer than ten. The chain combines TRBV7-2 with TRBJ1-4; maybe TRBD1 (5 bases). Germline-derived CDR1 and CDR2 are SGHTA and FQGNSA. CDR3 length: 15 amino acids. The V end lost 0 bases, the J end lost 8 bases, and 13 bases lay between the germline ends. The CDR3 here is CASSLAAGRAEKLFF. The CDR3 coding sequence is TGTGCCAGCAGCTTAGCGGCAGGGCGGGCCGAAAAACTGTTTTTT.

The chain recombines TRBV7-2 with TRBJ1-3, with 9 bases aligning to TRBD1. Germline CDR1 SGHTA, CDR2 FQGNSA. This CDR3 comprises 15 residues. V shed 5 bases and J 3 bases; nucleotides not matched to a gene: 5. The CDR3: CASSRSGQGGNTIYF. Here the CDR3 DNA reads TGTGCCAGCAGCCGGTCGGGACAGGGTGGAAACACCATATATTTT.

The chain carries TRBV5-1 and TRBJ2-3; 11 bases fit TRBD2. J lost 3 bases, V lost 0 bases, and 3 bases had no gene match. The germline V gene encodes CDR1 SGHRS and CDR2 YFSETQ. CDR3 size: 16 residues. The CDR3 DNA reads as TGCGCCAGCAGCTTGGGACTAGCGGGGATGACAGATACGCAGTATTTT. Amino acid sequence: CASSLGLAGMTDTQYF.

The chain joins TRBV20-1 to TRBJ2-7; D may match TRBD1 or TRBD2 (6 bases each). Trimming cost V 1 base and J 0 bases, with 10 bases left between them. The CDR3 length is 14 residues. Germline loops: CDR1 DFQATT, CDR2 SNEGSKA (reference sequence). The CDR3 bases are TGCAGTGCTAGAGTCGGGGGCAACTCCTACGAGCAGTACTTC. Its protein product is CSARVGGNSYEQYF.

CDR3 amino acids: CASSQPGTAAGYTF. The CDR3 DNA sequence: TGTGCCAGCAGCCAGCCAGGGACCGCGGCGGGCTACACCTTC. This chain joins TRBV28 and TRBJ1-2, with a possible D match to TRBD1 (5 bases). Trimming took off 6 bases at V and 8 bases at J, with 19 bases between the two ends. The germline V gene encodes CDR1 MDHEN and CDR2 SYDVKM. This CDR3 spans 14 amino acids.